This T cell receptor beta chain stems from a study of cytomegalovirus exposure and HLA in healthy donors. Study observations and caveats: Both high specificity and high sensitivity reportedly marked the classifier's diagnosis of cytomegalovirus status. Cytomegalovirus-associated status was assigned to more than 150 TCR beta chains. Many donors shared some public TCRs, even though most TCR sequences were rare.

The PCR contained 60 Vbeta and 13 Jbeta primers. Generated by immunoSEQ multiplex PCR, the TCRdb table keeps only in-frame clones and is missing some. In the table there are more than 80,000 clones, roughly 79% of which are singletons. As regards this clone: The antigen is not known.

The sequence came from a female donor in good health and CMV-seropositive. Sequencing was done on a sample of PBMCs.

CDR3 sequence: CASSPEFNSPLHF. In DNA, the CDR3 is TGTGCCAGCTCACCGGAGTTTAACTCACCCCTCCACTTT. This chain uses TRBV18 with TRBJ1-6; D remains ambiguous. CDR1 is KGHSH, CDR2 LQKENI, per germline. V lost 3 bases to trimming and J lost 10 bases, with 10 bases between them. The CDR3 is made up of 13 amino acids.